The 21 T cell receptor beta chains in this list originate from one sample, sequenced in a study of technical replicates of blood from several donors. Sequencing used immunoSEQ multiplex PCR; TCRdb keeps in-frame clones, though not all of them. The table lists 65,000 to 80,000 clones, less than 98% of them singletons. The specimen sequenced was T cells isolated from PBMCs. These receptors all come from a human donor in good health.

The V gene is TRBV19, the J gene TRBJ2-7, with D perhaps TRBD2 (6 bases). Trimming shortened V by 3 bases and J by 3 bases, and 12 bases separated the two germline ends. The germline V gene has CDR1 LNHDA and CDR2 SQIVND (reference sequence). The CDR3 spans 14 residues. The CDR3 coding sequence is TGTGCCAGTAGTATTTATTCGGGAGTCTACGAGCAGTACTTC. Protein product: CASSIYSGVYEQYF.

The chain combines TRBV6-6 with TRBJ2-7; 10 bases agree with TRBD1. CDR1 MNHNY and CDR2 SVGAGI come from the germline V gene (reference sequence). The CDR3 has 14 residues. V was pared by 6 bases and J by 3 bases, with 5 bases of the junction left unmatched. CDR3 bases: TGTGCCAGCAGAGGACAGGGGGAAGGCTACGAGCAGTACTTC. Its translation: CASRGQGEGYEQYF.

V is TRBV5-1 and J is TRBJ2-3; D gene ambiguous. Deletions cut 4 bases from V and 2 bases from J, with 8 bases between. Per the germline V gene, CDR1 is SGHRS and CDR2 is YFSETQ. This CDR3 is 13 amino acids long. CDR3 residues: CASSQTPTDTQYF. The DNA for the CDR3 is TGCGCCAGCAGCCAGACACCCACAGATACGCAGTATTTT.

This clone appeared a single time. The V and J genes are TRBV9 and TRBJ1-1, with D possibly TRBD1 on 6 matching bases. The ends were cut back, 4 bases at V and 3 bases at J, with 13 bases in the middle. The CDR3 sequence is 14 residues long. Germline V CDR1 and CDR2: SGDLS, YYNGEE. CDR3 loop: CASSLRQDYTEAFF. The CDR3 DNA reads TGTGCCAGCAGCCTAAGACAGGACTACACTGAAGCTTTCTTT.

The chain combines TRBV4-3 with TRBJ2-7; 10 nucleotides align to TRBD2. The CDR3 is made up of 17 amino acids. The V gene end was trimmed by 0 bases and the J gene end by 2 bases; junction bases not matched to a gene: 7. Germline CDR1 reads LGHNA; CDR2 reads YSLEER. The CDR3 protein is CASSQEEGTSAAYEQYF. The CDR3 coding sequence is TGCGCCAGCAGCCAAGAAGAAGGGACTAGCGCCGCCTACGAGCAGTACTTC.

The V gene is TRBV9, the J gene TRBJ2-7; TRBD1 might be the D (5 bases). V shed 0 bases and J shed 2 bases, with 9 bases lying between them. Germline CDR1 is SGDLS and CDR2 is YYNGEE. The CDR3 is 14 residues long. CDR3 amino acids: CASSVDRIPYEQYF. DNA for the CDR3: TGTGCCAGCAGCGTAGACAGGATTCCCTACGAGCAGTACTTC.

This chain connects TRBV2 to TRBJ2-2, with 9 nucleotides matching TRBD1. Germline values: CDR1 SNHLY, CDR2 FYNNEI. Trimming took 6 bases from V and 7 from J; bases not matched to a gene: 9. The CDR3 runs to 15 residues. CDR3 nucleotide sequence: TGTGCCAGCAGAGCCGGGACAGGGATGGGCGGGGAGCTGTTTTTT. Translated, it gives CASRAGTGMGGELFF.

The chain carries TRBV29-1 and TRBJ2-1; 7 bases fit TRBD2. The junction had 7 bases not matched to a gene; V was cut back by 8 bases and J by 0 bases. The CDR3 is made up of 14 amino acids. Germline V gene lookup returns CDR1 SQVTM and CDR2 ANQGSEA. CDR3 region: CSFQRDFSYNEQFF. The CDR3 DNA follows: TGCAGCTTCCAGCGGGATTTCTCCTACAATGAGCAGTTCTTC.

The rearrangement uses TRBV27 and TRBJ1-5; D might be TRBD1 (5 bases). The CDR3 consists of 13 residues. V was trimmed by 5 bases and J by 4 bases, leaving 9 bases between them. Germline V gene data show CDR1 as MNHEY and CDR2 as SMNVEV (reference sequence). CDR3 loop: CASSPGRNQPQHF. CDR3 bases: TGTGCCAGCAGTCCAGGGCGTAATCAGCCCCAGCATTTT.

The chain links TRBV19 to TRBJ1-1; 7 bases line up with TRBD1. Germline loops: CDR1 LNHDA, CDR2 SQIVND (reference sequence). The CDR3 length is 14 residues. Trimming removed 8 bases from V and 1 base from J; junction bases left unmatched: 7. The CDR3 spells CASGLRQGNTEAFF. Here the CDR3 DNA reads TGTGCCAGTGGACTAAGACAGGGGAACACTGAAGCTTTCTTT.

V is TRBV15 and J is TRBJ1-3; no clear D gene. Looked up from germline, CDR1 is LNHNV and CDR2 is YYDKDF (reference sequence). V was trimmed by 0 bases and J by 7 bases, leaving 10 bases between them. The CDR3 covers 14 residues. The CDR3 spells CATSREKAANTIYF. The CDR3 DNA reads TGTGCCACCAGCAGAGAGAAAGCGGCCAACACCATATATTTT.

The J gene is TRBJ2-7, the V gene TRBV4-3; possible D gene TRBD1, 5 bases. The V and J ends lost 1 base and 7 bases respectively, with 14 bases between them. This CDR3 is 14 amino acids long. Germline CDR1 reads LGHNA; CDR2 reads YSLEER. The CDR3 sequence is CASSQGAGIREQYF. CDR3 coding DNA: TGCGCCAGCAGCCAAGGGGCAGGGATACGGGAGCAGTACTTC.

The gene calls are TRBV11-3 and TRBJ2-1; 7 nucleotides line up with TRBD2. V lost 3 bases and J lost 0; bases outside the gene matches: 8. The germline V gene has CDR1 SGHNT and CDR2 YENEEA. This CDR3 has 17 residues. DNA of the CDR3: TGTGCCAGCAGCTTTAGCGGGTTCCCGAGCTCCTACAATGAGCAGTTCTTC. This gives the protein CASSFSGFPSSYNEQFF.

The chain links TRBV28 to TRBJ1-1; TRBD1 matches 8 bases. Trimming at V came to 7 bases and at J to 3 bases, leaving 7 bases not matched to a gene. Germline assignment: CDR1 MDHEN and CDR2 SYDVKM. The CDR3 loop spans 14 amino acids. In nucleotides, the CDR3 is TGTGCCAGCATGCCAGGGGGCTGGGACACTGAAGCTTTCTTT. Translation gives CASMPGGWDTEAFF.

The rearrangement joins TRBV9 to TRBJ2-2; TRBD1 agrees at 9 bases. CDR3 length: 17 amino acids. V shed 4 bases and J 2 bases; nucleotides not matched to a gene: 9. Germline lookup yields CDR1 SGDLS and CDR2 YYNGEE. The CDR3 here is CASSTSWTGENTGELFF. The CDR3 coding sequence is TGTGCCAGCAGCACATCGTGGACAGGGGAAAACACCGGGGAGCTGTTTTTT.

This clone came up once. The chain employs TRBV11-2 and TRBJ1-2, with a weak D call TRBD1 (6 bases). Germline V CDR1 and CDR2: SGHAT, FQNNGV. The CDR3 runs 14 residues. The V gene lost 3 bases and the J gene lost 4 bases, with 12 bases spanning the gap. CDR3 protein: CASSFGGGVYGYTF. The CDR3 DNA is TGTGCCAGCAGCTTTGGCGGGGGCGTCTATGGCTACACCTTC.

The V gene is TRBV28, the J gene TRBJ1-1; 11 bases are shared with TRBD1. The trim removed 6 bases at V and 5 bases at J, leaving 5 bases unmatched. The CDR3 is made up of 14 amino acids. Looked up from germline, CDR1 is MDHEN and CDR2 is SYDVKM. The CDR3 sequence: CASSRDRGRTEAFF. The CDR3 coding sequence is TGTGCCAGCAGCCGGGACAGGGGGAGGACTGAAGCTTTCTTT.

The chain links TRBV15 to TRBJ2-2; D may be TRBD1 (6 bases). This CDR3 comprises 14 residues. CDR1 and CDR2 (germline): LNHNV, YYDKDF (reference sequence). V was pared by 4 bases and J by 5 bases, with 11 bases between. In DNA, the CDR3 is TGTGCCACCAGCATCGTCAGGGGTACCGGGGAGCTGTTTTTT. It codes for CATSIVRGTGELFF. Full variable domain (rest looked up from reference TRBV15 and TRBJ2-2): DAMVIQNPRYQVTQFGKPVTLSCSQTLNHNVMYWYQQKSSQAPKLLFHYYDKDFNNEADTPDNFQSRRPNTSFCFLDIRSPGLGDTAMYLCATSIVRGTGELFFGEGSRLTVL.

The V gene is TRBV6-5, the J gene TRBJ1-2; D is perhaps TRBD1 (5 bases). This CDR3 is built from 16 residues. Looked up from germline, CDR1 is MNHEY and CDR2 is SVGAGI. V gave up 0 bases and J gave up 8 bases, with 19 bases separating them. Here the CDR3 DNA reads TGTGCCAGCAGTTACTCGAGTGCAGGGAAGATGGTAGGCTACACCTTC. It is translated as CASSYSSAGKMVGYTF.

A word on this clone: Mismatch with germline at one junction end may stem from a read error. The chain couples TRBV30 to TRBJ2-7, with D possibly matching TRBD2 (5 bases). Germline V lookup: CDR1 GTSNPN, CDR2 SVGIG (reference sequence). The CDR3 covers 14 residues. The CDR3 DNA reads as TGTGCCTGTAGTGTAGGAAGAGGGCCCTACGAGCAGTACTTC. Its translation is CACSVGRGPYEQYF.

The chain employs TRBV9 and TRBJ1-2; 8 nucleotides agree with TRBD1. The germline CDR1 and CDR2 sequences are SGDLS and YYNGEE. With V trimmed by 3 bases and J by 7 bases, 11 bases remained unmatched. This CDR3 has 15 residues. Here the CDR3 reads CASSAWTGNFFGYTF. The CDR3 nucleotides read TGTGCCAGCAGCGCCTGGACAGGGAATTTTTTTGGCTACACCTTC.